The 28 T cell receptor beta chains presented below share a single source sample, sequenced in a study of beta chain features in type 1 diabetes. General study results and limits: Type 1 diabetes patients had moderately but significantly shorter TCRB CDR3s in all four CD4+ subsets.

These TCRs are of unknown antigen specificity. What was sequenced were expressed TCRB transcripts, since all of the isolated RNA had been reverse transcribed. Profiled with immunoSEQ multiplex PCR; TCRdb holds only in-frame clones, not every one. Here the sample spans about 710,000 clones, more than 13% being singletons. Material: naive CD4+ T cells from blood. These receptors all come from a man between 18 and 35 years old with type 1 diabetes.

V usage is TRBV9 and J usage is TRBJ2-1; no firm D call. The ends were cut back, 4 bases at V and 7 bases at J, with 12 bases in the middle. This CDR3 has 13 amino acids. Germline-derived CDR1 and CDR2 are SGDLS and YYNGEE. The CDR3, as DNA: TGTGCCAGCAGCCCGGTGGTAGTTAATGAGCAGTTCTTC. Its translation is CASSPVVVNEQFF.

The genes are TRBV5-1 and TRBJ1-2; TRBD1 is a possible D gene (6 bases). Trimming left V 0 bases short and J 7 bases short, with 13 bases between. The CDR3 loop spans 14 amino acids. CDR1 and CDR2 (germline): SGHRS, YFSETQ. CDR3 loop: CASSLESGASGYTF. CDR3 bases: TGCGCCAGCAGCTTGGAGTCAGGGGCAAGTGGCTACACCTTC. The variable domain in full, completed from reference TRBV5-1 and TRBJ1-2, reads KAGVTQTPRYLIKTRGQQVTLSCSPISGHRSVSWYQQTPGQGLQFLFEYFSETQRNKGNFPGRFSGRQFSNSRSEMNVSTLELGDSALYLCASSLESGASGYTFGSGTRLTVV.

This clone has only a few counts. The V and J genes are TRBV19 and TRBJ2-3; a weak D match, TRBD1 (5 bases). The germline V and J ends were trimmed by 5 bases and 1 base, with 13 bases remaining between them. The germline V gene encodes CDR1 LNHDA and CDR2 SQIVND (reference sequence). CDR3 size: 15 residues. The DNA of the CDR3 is TGTGCCAGTAGTCGTGCTCAACAGGGCACAGATACGCAGTATTTT. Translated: CASSRAQQGTDTQYF.

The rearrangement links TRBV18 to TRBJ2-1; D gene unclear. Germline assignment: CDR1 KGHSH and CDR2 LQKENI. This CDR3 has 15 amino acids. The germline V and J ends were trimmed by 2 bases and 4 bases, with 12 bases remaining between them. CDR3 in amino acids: CASSPGDSLYNEQFF. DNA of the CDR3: TGTGCCAGCTCACCAGGAGACTCCCTGTACAATGAGCAGTTCTTC.

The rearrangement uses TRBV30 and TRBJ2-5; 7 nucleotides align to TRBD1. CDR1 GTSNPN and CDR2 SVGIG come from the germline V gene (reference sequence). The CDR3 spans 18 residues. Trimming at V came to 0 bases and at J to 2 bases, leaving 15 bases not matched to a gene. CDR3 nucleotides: TGTGCCTGGAGTGTAACTCGGGACAGCATGAGACTACAAGAGACCCAGTACTTC. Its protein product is CAWSVTRDSMRLQETQYF.

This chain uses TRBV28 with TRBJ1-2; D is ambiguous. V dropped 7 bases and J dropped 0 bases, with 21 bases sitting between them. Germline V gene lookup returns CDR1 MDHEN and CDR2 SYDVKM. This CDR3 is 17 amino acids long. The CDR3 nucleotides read TGTGCCAGCAAGCCCAAGGGTCCTACATCCTCTAACTATGGCTACACCTTC. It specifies CASKPKGPTSSNYGYTF.

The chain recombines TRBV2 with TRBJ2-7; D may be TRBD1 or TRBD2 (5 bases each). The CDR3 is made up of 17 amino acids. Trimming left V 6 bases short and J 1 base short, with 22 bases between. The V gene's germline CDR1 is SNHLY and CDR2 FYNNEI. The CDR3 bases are TGTGCCAGCAGGCACGATCGGGGCGGCGGATATTCCTACGAGCAGTACTTC. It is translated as CASRHDRGGGYSYEQYF.

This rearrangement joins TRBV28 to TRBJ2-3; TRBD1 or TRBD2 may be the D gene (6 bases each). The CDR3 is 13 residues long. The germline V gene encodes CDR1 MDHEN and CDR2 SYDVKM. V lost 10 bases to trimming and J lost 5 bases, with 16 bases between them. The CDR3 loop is CATTVGGGDTQYF. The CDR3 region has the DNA TGTGCCACCACGGTGGGGGGCGGAGATACGCAGTATTTT.

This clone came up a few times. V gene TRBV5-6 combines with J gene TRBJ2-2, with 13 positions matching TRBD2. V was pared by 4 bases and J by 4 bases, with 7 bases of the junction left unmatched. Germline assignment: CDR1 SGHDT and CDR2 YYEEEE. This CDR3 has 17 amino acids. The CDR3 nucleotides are TGTGCCAGCAGCGTGACTAGCGGGGGGACCCTCACCGGGGAGCTGTTTTTT. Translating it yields CASSVTSGGTLTGELFF. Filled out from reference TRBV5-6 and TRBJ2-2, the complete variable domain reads DAGVTQSPTHLIKTRGQQVTLRCSPKSGHDTVSWYQQALGQGPQFIFQYYEEEERQRGNFPDRFSGHQFPNYSSELNVNALLLGDSALYLCASSVTSGGTLTGELFFGEGSRLTVL.

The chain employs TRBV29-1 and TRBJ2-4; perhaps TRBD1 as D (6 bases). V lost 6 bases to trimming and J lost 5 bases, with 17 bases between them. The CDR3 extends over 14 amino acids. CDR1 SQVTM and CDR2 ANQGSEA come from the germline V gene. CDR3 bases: TGCAGCGTCGCACTCGGGACATGGCAAAACATTCAGTACTTC. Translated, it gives CSVALGTWQNIQYF.

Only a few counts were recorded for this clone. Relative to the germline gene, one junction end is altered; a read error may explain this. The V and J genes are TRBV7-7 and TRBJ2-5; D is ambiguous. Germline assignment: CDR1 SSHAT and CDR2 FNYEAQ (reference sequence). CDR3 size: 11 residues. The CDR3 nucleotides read TGTGCTAGCAGTCGTCAAGAGACCCAGTACTTC. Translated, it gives CASSRQETQYF.

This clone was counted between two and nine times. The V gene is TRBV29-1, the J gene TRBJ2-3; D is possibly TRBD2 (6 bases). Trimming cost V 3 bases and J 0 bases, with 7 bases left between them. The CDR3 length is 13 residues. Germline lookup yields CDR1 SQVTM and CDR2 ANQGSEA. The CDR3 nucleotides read TGCAGCGTTGAGGAGGGGAGCACAGATACGCAGTATTTT. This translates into CSVEEGSTDTQYF.

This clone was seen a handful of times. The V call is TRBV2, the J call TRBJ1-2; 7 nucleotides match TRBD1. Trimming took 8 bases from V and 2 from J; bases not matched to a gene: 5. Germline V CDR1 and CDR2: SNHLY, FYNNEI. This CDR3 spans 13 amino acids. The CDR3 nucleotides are TGTGCCAGCGCGGGACAGCAAAACTATGGCTACACCTTC. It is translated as CASAGQQNYGYTF.

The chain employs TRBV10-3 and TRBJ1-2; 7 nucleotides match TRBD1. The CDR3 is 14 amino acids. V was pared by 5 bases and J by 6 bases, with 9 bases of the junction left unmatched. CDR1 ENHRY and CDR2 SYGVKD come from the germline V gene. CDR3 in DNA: TGTGCCATCAGTTCGCTCCAGGGGGTTGATGGCTACACCTTC. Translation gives CAISSLQGVDGYTF.

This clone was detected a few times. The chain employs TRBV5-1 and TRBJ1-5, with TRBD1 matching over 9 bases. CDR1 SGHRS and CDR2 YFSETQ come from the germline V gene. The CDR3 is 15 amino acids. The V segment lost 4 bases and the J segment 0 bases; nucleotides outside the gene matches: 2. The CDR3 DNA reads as TGCGCCAGCAGCCGGGGACAGGGTAGCAATCAGCCCCAGCATTTT. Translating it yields CASSRGQGSNQPQHF.

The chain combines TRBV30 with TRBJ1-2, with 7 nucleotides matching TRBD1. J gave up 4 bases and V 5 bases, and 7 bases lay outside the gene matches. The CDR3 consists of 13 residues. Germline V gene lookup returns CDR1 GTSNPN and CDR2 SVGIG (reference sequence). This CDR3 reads CAWGPTGTYGYTF. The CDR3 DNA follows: TGTGCCTGGGGTCCGACAGGGACCTATGGCTACACCTTC.

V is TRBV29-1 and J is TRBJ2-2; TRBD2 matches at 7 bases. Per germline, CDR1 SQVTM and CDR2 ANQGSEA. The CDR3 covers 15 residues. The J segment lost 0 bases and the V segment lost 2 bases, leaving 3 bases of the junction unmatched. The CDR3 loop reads CSVEQRGTNTGELFF. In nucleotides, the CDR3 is TGCAGCGTTGAACAGCGGGGAACGAACACCGGGGAGCTGTTTTTT.

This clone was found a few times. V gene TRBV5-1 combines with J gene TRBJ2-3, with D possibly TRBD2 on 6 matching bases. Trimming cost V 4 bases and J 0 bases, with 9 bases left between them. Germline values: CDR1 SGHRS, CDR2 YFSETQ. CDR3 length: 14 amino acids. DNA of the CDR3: TGCGCCAGCAGCGCGGGACCCAGCACAGATACGCAGTATTTT. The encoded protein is CASSAGPSTDTQYF.

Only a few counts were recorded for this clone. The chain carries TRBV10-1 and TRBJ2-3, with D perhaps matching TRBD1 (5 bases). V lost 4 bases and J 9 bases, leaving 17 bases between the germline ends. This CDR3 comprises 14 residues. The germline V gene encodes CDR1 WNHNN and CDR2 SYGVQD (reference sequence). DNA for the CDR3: TGCGCCAGCAGTGTTGGATCCCCAACAGGAACGCAGTATTTT. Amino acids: CASSVGSPTGTQYF.

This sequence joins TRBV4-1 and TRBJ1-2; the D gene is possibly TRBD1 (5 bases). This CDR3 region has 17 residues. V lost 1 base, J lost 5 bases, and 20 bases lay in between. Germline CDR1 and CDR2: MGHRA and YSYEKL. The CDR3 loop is CASSQGKWSDNWYGYTF. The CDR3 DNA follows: TGCGCCAGCAGCCAAGGAAAATGGTCGGACAACTGGTATGGCTACACCTTC.

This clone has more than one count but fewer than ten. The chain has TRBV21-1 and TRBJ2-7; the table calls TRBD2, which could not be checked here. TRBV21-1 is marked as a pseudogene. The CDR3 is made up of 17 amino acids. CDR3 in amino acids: CASSNLAGGQYFYEQYF. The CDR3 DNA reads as TGTGCCAGCAGCAACCTAGCGGGAGGGCAATACTTCTACGAGCAGTACTTC.

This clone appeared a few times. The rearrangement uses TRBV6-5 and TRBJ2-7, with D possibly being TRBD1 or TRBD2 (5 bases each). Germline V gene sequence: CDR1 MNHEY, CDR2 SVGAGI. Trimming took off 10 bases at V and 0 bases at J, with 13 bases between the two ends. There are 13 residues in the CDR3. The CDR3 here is CAIGKDNSYEQYF. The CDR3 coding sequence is TGTGCCATCGGGAAGGACAACTCCTACGAGCAGTACTTC.

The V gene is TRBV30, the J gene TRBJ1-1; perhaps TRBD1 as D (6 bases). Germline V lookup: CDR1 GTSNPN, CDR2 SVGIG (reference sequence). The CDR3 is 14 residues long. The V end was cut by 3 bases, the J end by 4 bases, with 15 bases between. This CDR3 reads CAWSGGGMTTEAFF. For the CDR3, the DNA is TGTGCCTGGAGCGGAGGGGGGATGACCACTGAAGCTTTCTTT.

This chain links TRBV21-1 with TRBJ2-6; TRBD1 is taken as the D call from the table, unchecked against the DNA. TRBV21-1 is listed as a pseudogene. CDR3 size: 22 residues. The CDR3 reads CASSKTGGRLITIYSGANVLTF. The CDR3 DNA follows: TGTGCCAGCAGCAAAACAGGGGGGAGACTCATCACAATATACTCTGGGGCCAACGTCCTGACTTTC.

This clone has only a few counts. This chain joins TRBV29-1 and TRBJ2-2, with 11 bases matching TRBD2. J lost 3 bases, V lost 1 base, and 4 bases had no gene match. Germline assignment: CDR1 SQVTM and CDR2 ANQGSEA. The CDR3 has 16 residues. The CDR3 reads CSVEARTSGHTGELFF. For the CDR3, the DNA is TGCAGCGTTGAAGCCAGGACTAGCGGGCACACCGGGGAGCTGTTTTTT.

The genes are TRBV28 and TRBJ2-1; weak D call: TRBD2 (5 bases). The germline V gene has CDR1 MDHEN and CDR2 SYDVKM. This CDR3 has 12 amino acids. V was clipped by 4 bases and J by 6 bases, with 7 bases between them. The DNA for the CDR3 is TGTGCCAGCAGTTCAACTAGCAATGAGCAGTTCTTC. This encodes CASSSTSNEQFF.

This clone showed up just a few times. The CDR3 nucleotides are TGTGCCAGCAGCTTGGGGGGAGCGGGAGCCTACAATGAGCAGTTCTTC. Encoded protein: CASSLGGAGAYNEQFF. The rearrangement joins TRBV5-4 to TRBJ2-1; 8 nucleotides align to TRBD2. The germline V gene encodes CDR1 SGHNT and CDR2 YYREEE (reference sequence). The CDR3 has 16 amino acids. V shed 0 bases and J 2 bases; nucleotides not matched to a gene: 4.

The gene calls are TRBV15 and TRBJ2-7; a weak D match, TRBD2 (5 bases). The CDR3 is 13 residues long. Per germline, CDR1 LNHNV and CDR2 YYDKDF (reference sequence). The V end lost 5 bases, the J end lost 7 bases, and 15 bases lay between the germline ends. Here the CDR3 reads CATSSLVTGEQYF. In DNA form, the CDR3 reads TGTGCCACCAGCTCCTTAGTAACGGGGGAGCAGTACTTC.